The 21 T cell receptor beta chains listed next were all sequenced from one sample in a study of T cell responses to AZD1222 COVID-19 vaccine. The data were produced by immunoSEQ multiplex PCR, yet TCRdb's version contains in-frame clones alone and is incomplete. Of 140,000 or so clones in the sample, 92% are singletons; the top ten hold 4%. The sequenced sample was peripheral blood, obtained 28 days after the second AZD1222 dose. These receptors all stem from an adult who received the AZD1222 COVID-19 vaccine.

The chain is built from TRBV7-2 and TRBJ2-2, with 9 bases lining up with TRBD2. The CDR3 spans 19 residues. Looked up from germline, CDR1 is SGHTA and CDR2 is FQGNSA. V lost 5 bases to trimming and J lost 6 bases; unmatched junction nucleotides: 19. The CDR3, as DNA: TGTGCCAGCAGCCGGAGACTTTCGGCGGGGGGGATCGTTGCCGGGGAGCTGTTTTTT. This gives the protein CASSRRLSAGGIVAGELFF. The entire variable domain, with the rest obtained from reference TRBV7-2 and TRBJ2-2, is as follows: GAGVSQSPSNKVTEKGKDVELRCDPISGHTALYWYRQSLGQGLEFLIYFQGNSAPDKSGLPSDRFSAERTGGSVSTLTIQRTQQEDSAVYLCASSRRLSAGGIVAGELFFGEGSRLTVL.

The chain links TRBV5-4 to TRBJ2-1; 8 bases map to TRBD1. The CDR3 spans 16 residues. The trim removed 5 bases at V and 8 bases at J, leaving 15 bases unmatched. Germline V gene lookup returns CDR1 SGHNT and CDR2 YYREEE (reference sequence). The CDR3 sequence: CASSSTAGQGGYEQFF. The CDR3 DNA sequence: TGTGCCAGCAGTTCCACCGCTGGACAGGGTGGATATGAGCAGTTCTTC.

This chain connects TRBV4-1 to TRBJ1-2; D gene unclear. V dropped 0 bases and J dropped 7 bases, with 12 bases sitting between them. This CDR3 comprises 14 residues. Germline CDR1 and CDR2: MGHRA and YSYEKL. CDR3 sequence: CASSQDRVFGGYTF. In DNA form, the CDR3 reads TGCGCCAGCAGCCAAGATAGGGTATTCGGTGGCTACACCTTC.

This chain links TRBV6-5 with TRBJ1-1; D unresolved. Germline CDR1 and CDR2: MNHEY and SVGAGI. V lost 7 bases and J lost 6, with 9 bases in between. The length of the CDR3 is 11 residues. The CDR3 DNA reads TGTGCCAGCATTCGAAGCTCTGAAGCTTTCTTT. Amino acid sequence: CASIRSSEAFF.

This chain uses TRBV25-1 with TRBJ2-3; the D call may be TRBD1 or TRBD2 (5 bases each). Germline CDR1 and CDR2: MGHDK and SYGVNS. Trimming took off 4 bases at V and 0 bases at J, with 8 bases between the two ends. The CDR3 is 14 amino acids. The CDR3 nucleotides are TGTGCCAGCAGTGGCTGGGACAGCACAGATACGCAGTATTTT. This translates into CASSGWDSTDTQYF.

The rearrangement links TRBV5-8 to TRBJ1-2; D gene unclear. Between the trimmed V and J ends, which lost 6 bases and 2 bases, there was a span of 17 bases. This CDR3 is 15 amino acids long. CDR1 is SGHTS and CDR2 is YDEGEE in the germline V gene. Written as DNA, the CDR3 is TGTGCCAGCAATGCCCCGGGGAGTTTCAACTATGGCTACACCTTC. Amino acid sequence: CASNAPGSFNYGYTF.

The rearrangement joins TRBV5-1 to TRBJ2-7; D is undetermined. V was cut by 1 base and J by 3 bases, with 11 bases left in between. This CDR3 is built from 14 residues. CDR1 and CDR2 from the germline V gene are SGHRS and YFSETQ. DNA for the CDR3: TGCGCCAGCAGCTTGTTCGGACCGATCTACGAGCAGTACTTC. This gives the protein CASSLFGPIYEQYF.

The chain links TRBV7-2 to TRBJ1-2; the D is unclear. Trimming took off 8 bases at V and 6 bases at J, with 16 bases between the two ends. Germline V gene lookup returns CDR1 SGHTA and CDR2 FQGNSA. This CDR3 spans 13 amino acids. CDR3 DNA: TGTGCCAGCGGCAGCTCGGGATTCAATGGCTACACCTTC. Translating it yields CASGSSGFNGYTF.

V usage is TRBV7-2 and J usage is TRBJ1-6; D ambiguous. Germline V gene sequence: CDR1 SGHTA, CDR2 FQGNSA. Trimming left V 3 bases short and J 8 bases short, with 11 bases between. The CDR3 runs to 14 residues. CDR3 in amino acids: CASSLAEGDSPLHF. CDR3 coding DNA: TGTGCCAGCAGCTTGGCCGAGGGCGATTCACCCCTCCACTTT.

This clone has more than one count but fewer than ten. The J gene is TRBJ2-1, the V gene TRBV6-7; perhaps TRBD2 as D (6 bases). TRBV6-7 is known as an ORF, though its function is uncertain. The V and J ends lost 9 bases and 7 bases respectively, with 25 bases between them. CDR3 length: 16 residues. The CDR3 sequence is CASKKGPVGGTNEQFF. The CDR3 nucleotides are TGTGCCAGTAAGAAGGGTCCGGTGGGGGGAACTAATGAGCAGTTCTTC.

This sequence joins TRBV29-1 and TRBJ1-2; no reliable D call. V was clipped by 4 bases and J by 4 bases, with 10 bases between them. The CDR3 contains 12 residues. Germline values: CDR1 SQVTM, CDR2 ANQGSEA. CDR3 protein: CSVGSGLYGYTF. CDR3 sequence (DNA): TGCAGCGTTGGGTCCGGCCTCTATGGCTACACCTTC.

The V and J genes are TRBV9 and TRBJ2-1; 11 bases agree with TRBD1. This CDR3 is 16 amino acids long. Germline values: CDR1 SGDLS, CDR2 YYNGEE. The trim removed 2 bases at V and 3 bases at J, leaving 4 bases unmatched. The CDR3 coding sequence is TGTGCCAGCAGCGTCTCCGGGACAGGGGGCTACAATGAGCAGTTCTTC. It translates to CASSVSGTGGYNEQFF.

The chain employs TRBV29-1 and TRBJ1-1; D possibly corresponds to TRBD1 (6 bases). Germline CDR1 is SQVTM and CDR2 is ANQGSEA. This CDR3 has 13 amino acids. V shed 7 bases and J shed 0 bases, with 12 bases lying between them. CDR3 sequence (DNA): TGCAGCGCGGTACAGGGAATGAACACTGAAGCTTTCTTT. Translated: CSAVQGMNTEAFF.

The V and J genes are TRBV14 and TRBJ1-4; 7 bases fit TRBD1. Germline V lookup: CDR1 SGHDN, CDR2 FVKESK. Trimming took 4 bases from V and 12 from J; bases not matched to a gene: 11. The CDR3 spans 14 residues. CDR3 nucleotide sequence: TGTGCCAGCAGCCGAATACAGGGGCGAGGGGAACTGTTTTTT. It codes for CASSRIQGRGELFF. The whole variable domain, filled in from reference TRBV14 and TRBJ1-4, reads EAGVTQFPSHSVIEKGQTVTLRCDPISGHDNLYWYRRVMGKEIKFLLHFVKESKQDESGMPNNRFLAERTGGTYSTLKVQPAELEDSGVYFCASSRIQGRGELFFGSGTQLSVL.

This clone was recorded a few times. This rearrangement joins TRBV6-5 to TRBJ2-1; D ambiguous. Deletions cut 4 bases from V and 4 bases from J, with 11 bases between. Germline CDR1 MNHEY, CDR2 SVGAGI. The CDR3 length is 14 residues. Written as DNA, the CDR3 is TGTGCCAGCAGTTTAGCAGGCCGGTACAATGAGCAGTTCTTC. Translating gives CASSLAGRYNEQFF.

The genes are TRBV7-2 and TRBJ2-7; D unclear. CDR1 and CDR2 from the germline V gene are SGHTA and FQGNSA. CDR3 length: 14 amino acids. Trimming took 5 bases from V and 0 from J, leaving 11 bases between them. The CDR3 DNA follows: TGTGCCAGCAGCCCGTCTATGAGCTCCTACGAGCAGTACTTC. It encodes CASSPSMSSYEQYF.

The J gene is TRBJ1-4, the V gene TRBV7-9; no firm D call. The germline gives CDR1 SEHNR, CDR2 FQNEAQ (reference sequence). The CDR3 has 13 residues. Trimming stripped 8 bases from V and 7 bases from J, with 14 bases between. The CDR3 region has the DNA TGTGCCAGCCTACCGGGAGGCGTTGAAAAACTGTTTTTT. Translation: CASLPGGVEKLFF.

This clone occurred once. The chain combines TRBV6-5 with TRBJ2-7; 7 nucleotides align to TRBD1. Germline CDR1 and CDR2: MNHEY and SVGAGI. The CDR3 sequence is 13 residues long. V dropped 6 bases and J dropped 2; count of bases not matched to a gene: 4. The DNA of the CDR3 is TGTGCCAGCAGACCCGGACAGGCCTACGAGCAGTACTTC. Encoded protein: CASRPGQAYEQYF.

The chain is built from TRBV5-1 and TRBJ1-1; possibly TRBD1 for D (5 bases). The CDR3 length is 18 residues. The V end was cut by 1 base, the J end by 7 bases, with 26 bases between. Germline V gene lookup returns CDR1 SGHRS and CDR2 YFSETQ. As DNA, the CDR3 is TGCGCCAGCAGCTTGAAGTGGTCAGGGACCCGAAGCCGCCTTGAAGCTTTCTTT. This translates into CASSLKWSGTRSRLEAFF.

The chain uses TRBV20-1 and TRBJ2-7; 10 nucleotides align to TRBD1. The CDR3 runs to 15 residues. V lost 3 bases to trimming and J lost 1 base; unmatched junction nucleotides: 6. Germline CDR1 DFQATT, CDR2 SNEGSKA (reference sequence). The CDR3 region is CSASPRDRGSYEQYF. CDR3 DNA: TGCAGTGCTAGTCCTAGGGACAGGGGTTCCTACGAGCAGTACTTC.

The genes are TRBV28 and TRBJ2-1; 11 nucleotides align to TRBD2. The CDR3 has 18 residues. The J segment lost 4 bases and the V segment lost 2 bases, leaving 10 bases of the junction unmatched. Germline-derived CDR1 and CDR2 are MDHEN and SYDVKM. CDR3 sequence (DNA): TGTGCCAGCAGTTTAATAAAGGGGACTAGCGGATTATACAATGAGCAGTTCTTC. Encoded protein: CASSLIKGTSGLYNEQFF.